This is a list of T cell receptor beta chains from one sample in a study of cytomegalovirus exposure and HLA in healthy donors. The protocol was immunoSEQ multiplex PCR, while the TCRdb copy is restricted to in-frame clones and leaves out a portion. The data show tens of thousands of clones, with about 94% seen just once and about 4.5% held by the top ten. The specimen sequenced was PBMCs. The source of these receptors is a man younger than 35 in good health and CMV-seropositive. Each CDR3 is given with its conserved first and last residue. Fields, in order: J gene, D gene, CDR3 length, clone size, V gene, CDR3 DNA, CDR3 protein. D genes are given only for firm matches. Size tells how often a clone was seen (once, few, many) or the class of an expanded clone, and some rows leave it out.

TRBJ1-2 TRBD1 14 . TRBV9 TGTGCCAGCAGCCCCGGGACAGGGCTCTCTGGCTACACCTTC CASSPGTGLSGYTF
TRBJ2-7 . 14 . TRBV28 TGTGCCAGCAGGCCTGAGATAGCTCACTACGAGCAGTACTTC CASRPEIAHYEQYF
TRBJ1-5 . 15 once TRBV19 TGTGCCAGTAGTTTGGACGGGAATAGCAATCAGCCCCAGCATTTT CASSLDGNSNQPQHF
TRBJ1-1 . 12 . TRBV29-1 TGCAGCGTTGGGAATTACAGGGTTGAAGCTTTCTTT CSVGNYRVEAFF
TRBJ1-2 . 15 . TRBV10-3 TGTGCCATCAGTGTAATCTTCCTTTCTGACTATGGCTACACCTTC CAISVIFLSDYGYTF
TRBJ2-5 TRBD1 15 . TRBV9 TGTGCCAGCAGCCCTTCGACAGGGGGCCAAGAGACCCAGTACTTC CASSPSTGGQETQYF
TRBJ1-2 . 13 . TRBV27 TGTGCCAGCAGTATCAATCCTAGCTATGGCTACACCTTC CASSINPSYGYTF
TRBJ2-7 . 12 once TRBV30 TGTGCGGGGGCACAGGGAAGGGGCGAGCAGTACTTC CAGAQGRGEQYF
TRBJ2-7 TRBD1 14 . TRBV28 TGTGCCAGCATTCCGGGACAGGGATCCTACGAGCAGTACTTC CASIPGQGSYEQYF
TRBJ2-7 . 13 . TRBV10-3 TGTGCCAGCCGTTGGGGGGAACGCTACGAGCAGTACTTC CASRWGERYEQYF
TRBJ2-1 TRBD2 18 once TRBV4-3 TGCGCCAGCAGCCCCATAGGGGACCTAGCGGGAGGGGACAATGAGCAGTTCTTC CASSPIGDLAGGDNEQFF
TRBJ1-1 . 14 . TRBV28 TGTGCCAGCAGTTTATTCAGTAGGGAGATTGAAGCTTTCTTT CASSLFSREIEAFF
TRBJ2-7 TRBD2 14 . TRBV30 TGTGCCTGGAGGTTTTCTAGCGGGGCAGGAAGGCAGTACTTC CAWRFSSGAGRQYF
TRBJ2-5 TRBD2 12 . TRBV4-1 TGCGCCAGCAGCCAAGGAGCGGGAGCCCAGTACTTC CASSQGAGAQYF
TRBJ2-7 . 14 once TRBV5-1 TGCGCCAGCAGCCCGCAGGGCCTGACCTACGAGCAGTACTTC CASSPQGLTYEQYF
TRBJ1-3 TRBD1 15 once TRBV28 TGTGCCAGCAGTTTAACAGGGGGCACTGGAAACACCATATATTTT CASSLTGGTGNTIYF
TRBJ2-5 . 13 few TRBV7-2 TGTGCCAGCAGCTCCGCCCCGGAAGAGACCCAGTACTTC CASSSAPEETQYF
TRBJ2-2 . 15 . TRBV28 TGTGCCAGCACCGTGAACTCAAACCTCGGCGGGGAGCTGTTTTTT CASTVNSNLGGELFF
TRBJ1-1 . 14 . TRBV2 TGTGCCAGCAGTGAACTTGTCGGGAACACTGAAGCTTTCTTT CASSELVGNTEAFF
TRBJ1-1 TRBD1 18 . TRBV7-2 TGTGCCAGCAGCTCCTTTTGGACAGGGGGCGAAAGGGAAACTGAAGCTTTCTTT CASSSFWTGGERETEAFF
TRBJ2-7 TRBD2 15 once TRBV5-8 TGTGCCAGCAGCTTGGTTGCTAGCGGGAGATACGAGCAGTACTTC CASSLVASGRYEQYF
TRBJ2-2 TRBD2 16 . TRBV5-6 TGTGCCAGCAGCTTGGTTCCAGCGGGGGACACCGGGGAGCTGTTTTTT CASSLVPAGDTGELFF
TRBJ1-1 . 13 . TRBV7-9 TGTGCCCTCGGTGGGGCCGGGAACACTGAAGCTTTCTTT CALGGAGNTEAFF
TRBJ2-5 TRBD2 12 . TRBV29-1 TGCAGCGCCTCTAGCGGACAAGAGACCCAGTACTTC CSASSGQETQYF
TRBJ2-3 TRBD2 16 . TRBV5-1 TGCGCCAGCAGCCCGGGGACTAGCGGGAGCGAAGATACGCAGTATTTT CASSPGTSGSEDTQYF
TRBJ2-7 . 13 . TRBV7-9 TGTGCCAGCACCAAATGGGACATGAGCGAGCAGTACTTC CASTKWDMSEQYF
TRBJ2-5 TRBD2 16 . TRBV11-3 TGTGCCAGCAGCTTAGAAGTAGCGGGGGGGCAGGAGACCCAGTACTTC CASSLEVAGGQETQYF
TRBJ2-2 TRBD2 15 . TRBV28 TGTGCCAGCATCGAAGGGACTAGGAGGGCCGGGGAGCTGTTTTTT CASIEGTRRAGELFF
TRBJ2-5 . 14 . TRBV4-3 TGCGCCAGCAGCCAAGGACAAACACAAGAGACCCAGTACTTC CASSQGQTQETQYF
TRBJ2-6 . 16 . TRBV6-5 TGTGCCAGCAGTTACGGGCAGGATCGTGGGGCCAACGTCCTGACTTTC CASSYGQDRGANVLTF
TRBJ2-7 . 14 . TRBV7-9 TGTGCCAGCAGCTTAGTGGACAGCCCCTCCGAGCAGTACTTC CASSLVDSPSEQYF
TRBJ2-7 . 13 . TRBV6-5 TGTGCCAGCAGACCTTCCCAGTGGCACGAGCAGTACTTC CASRPSQWHEQYF
TRBJ1-1 TRBD1 13 . TRBV27 TGTGCCAGCTCCCCCAGGGGGGACACTGAAGCTTTCTTT CASSPRGDTEAFF
TRBJ1-5 . 10 few TRBV6-6 TGTGCCGTAGGCAATCAGCCCCAGCATTTT CAVGNQPQHF
TRBJ2-5 . 15 . TRBV4-2 TGTGCCAGCAGCCACCCCGGGAGCCAACAAGAGACCCAGTACTTC CASSHPGSQQETQYF
TRBJ1-2 TRBD1 17 . TRBV9 TGTGCCAGCAGCACCCCCGGACAGGGCGGGGTGAACTATGGCTACACCTTC CASSTPGQGGVNYGYTF
TRBJ1-2 TRBD1 13 . TRBV29-1 TGCAGCGCCCCTAAGGGGGCGGACTATGGCTACACCTTC CSAPKGADYGYTF
TRBJ2-7 . 12 . TRBV28 TGTGCCAGCAGTTCGGACTACTACGAGCAGTACTTC CASSSDYYEQYF
TRBJ2-7 . 12 . TRBV19 TGTGCCAGTAGTATAGAGGGAGATAAGCAGTACTTC CASSIEGDKQYF
TRBJ2-2 . 15 . TRBV30 TGTGCCTGGAGCATCCCGAGCCTTAACACCGGGGAGCTGTTTTTT CAWSIPSLNTGELFF
TRBJ1-2 TRBD1 14 . TRBV25-1 TGTGCCAGCAGCCACGAAGGACAGGGTTATGGCTACACCTTC CASSHEGQGYGYTF
TRBJ2-1 TRBD2 15 once TRBV19 TGTGCCAGTAGTGTATCAAAGCGGGGGGCAGGTGAGCAGTTCTTC CASSVSKRGAGEQFF
TRBJ2-3 . 16 once TRBV7-2 TGTGCCAGCAGCTCTGCTTGGGGGGAAAGCATGGATACGCAGTATTTT CASSSAWGESMDTQYF
TRBJ2-7 . 13 few TRBV2 TGTGCCAGCCACGTAGGGAGCGTCTACGAGCAGTACTTC CASHVGSVYEQYF
TRBJ2-5 . 13 once TRBV27 TGTGCCAGCAGTTTTCAGGTTCGGGAGACCCAGTACTTC CASSFQVRETQYF
TRBJ1-5 TRBD1 15 . TRBV5-1 TGCGCCAGCAGCCAGGGACAGGGAGGCGGTCAGCCCCAGCATTTT CASSQGQGGGQPQHF
TRBJ1-3 . 14 . TRBV7-2 TGTGCCAGCAGCGGAGCGTTCCCAGGAAACACCATATATTTT CASSGAFPGNTIYF
TRBJ2-1 TRBD2 16 . TRBV27 TGTGCCAGCAGTTTTAGCGGGACCGGACATTTGGATGAGCAGTTCTTC CASSFSGTGHLDEQFF
TRBJ1-2 TRBD1 18 . TRBV28 TGTGCCAGCAGTTTAGGCCCCGGGACAGCAAACACCAACTATGGCTACACCTTC CASSLGPGTANTNYGYTF
TRBJ2-3 TRBD2 17 . TRBV19 TGTGCCAGTAGTATGGTTCTAGCGGATACTAGCACAGATACGCAGTATTTT CASSMVLADTSTDTQYF
TRBJ1-4 TRBD1 18 . TRBV6-1 TGTGCCAGCAGTGAGGGGCCGACAGGGGGCGCGTTGCTTGTTAAACTGTTTTTT CASSEGPTGGALLVKLFF
TRBJ1-5 TRBD1 15 . TRBV15 TGTGCCACCAGCAGAATTGACAGGGGTAATCAGCCCCAGCATTTT CATSRIDRGNQPQHF
TRBJ2-2 TRBD1 14 . TRBV27 TGTGCCAGCAGTTCGGGACAGTACACCGGGGAGCTGTTTTTT CASSSGQYTGELFF
TRBJ2-1 TRBD2 19 . TRBV13 TGTGCCAGCAGCGCTAGAAGGTGGAGCGGGGGGGCTCCTAACAATGAGCAGTTCTTC CASSARRWSGGAPNNEQFF